This TCR beta chain was documented in a study of blood T cell repertoires in COVID-19 (dated by TCRdb to about 2020). Study-wide context: Samples from collaborators originated in the United States, Italy and Spain and spanned both the acute and convalescent phases of COVID-19. The prospective study material was composed of cDNA or gDNA derived from T cells, B-cell-depleted T cells, or PBMCs. The repertoires were released in a freely available public database intended as a resource for research on the immune response to SARS-CoV-2. Samples were obtained from the ongoing ImmuneRACE study (first 160 participants) and from roughly 1,300 subjects provided by 6 global collaborators. Subjects who had been exposed to COVID-19, were actively infected with it, or had recovered from it provided the deeply sampled blood TCRbeta repertoires that made up the dataset. Sample metadata almost always included a de-identified subject ID, COVID-19 status, age in years and sex. Where available, HLA class I and class II types were obtained from metadata supplied by the sample provider rather than from assay-based typing. Results and caveats for the whole study, not just this receptor: How much clinical and demographic metadata was included differed by source and by participant, and the metadata was provided uncurated.

TCRbeta CDR3 regions were amplified from genomic DNA using the immunoSEQ Assay, a bias-controlled multiplex PCR. From the authors' description of their analysis: The number of nucleated cells in each sample was estimated from the amplification of reference gene primers within the assay. To quantify the absolute abundance of each unique TCRbeta CDR3 rearrangement, sequence reads were collapsed and filtered. For each sample, productive Simpson clonality was calculated as the square root of Simpson's diversity index over productive rearrangements. Entries here come from immuneACCESS through TCRdb and include only in-frame sequences with V and J called. Some clones fail to appear in such tables; in the studies checked, an unresolved V gene covers under half of the shortfall, and the cause of the remainder is unknown. V and J calls plus clone size are reproduced from that table; the DNA served to infer D and trimming. This sample gives 210,000 or so clones in total; roughly 78% of them show up just once. The ten largest clones represent approximately 3% of the sample.

Whole blood was collected in K2EDTA tubes by collaborating institutions according to the institutions' own protocols. For TCRbeta analysis, collaborators shipped samples as frozen whole blood, isolated PBMCs, or DNA extracted from either of those sample types. From the cysteine through the phenylalanine, the CDR3 covers 14 amino acids. Only CDR3 DNA is held: 42 bases, read in frame from base 1. The V end gives up 6 bases and the J end 13 bases, leaving 7 bases in the junction not matched to a gene. Per the germline V gene, MRHNA is the CDR1 and SNTAGT is the CDR2. This clone occurred a few times. Its antigen has not been determined. No clone much larger than this one lies a single base away; base qualities are absent.

The source is a woman at least 80 years old with active or convalescent COVID-19. The chain employs TRBV6-4 and TRBJ1-6; the central 12 bases match TRBD1. Sequenced material: peripheral blood. The CDR3 protein is CASSLGTGGNPLHF. Read as DNA, the sequence is TGTGCCAGCAGCCTCGGGACAGGGGGCAATCCCCTCCACTTT.